Listed here are 25 T cell receptor beta chains from one sample, sequenced in a study of shared clonotypes between healthy human individuals. TCRdb keeps only in-frame clones here, not all; method: immunoSEQ multiplex PCR. The sample records about 510,000 clones, approximately 95% being singletons. Sequencing was done on a sample of naive CD4+ T cells sorted from blood. The subset denotes: CD45RA+ positively selected. The receptors come from a woman aged 25-40 years in good health.

J is TRBJ2-7 and V is TRBV10-3, with 7 bases aligning to TRBD1. CDR3 length: 14 amino acids. Germline CDR1 and CDR2: ENHRY and SYGVKD. The ends lost 0 bases at V and 5 bases at J; junction bases unmatched: 4. The CDR3 reads CAISESTGQDEQYF. CDR3 sequence (DNA): TGTGCCATCAGTGAGTCGACAGGACAGGACGAGCAGTACTTC.

As regards this clone: The sample has other DNA sequences that encode this CDR3 too. The chain uses TRBV27 and TRBJ2-7; D could derive from TRBD1 or TRBD2 (5 bases each). Germline-derived CDR1 and CDR2 are MNHEY and SMNVEV (reference sequence). The CDR3 is made up of 13 amino acids. The V gene lost 2 bases and the J gene lost 4 bases, with 9 bases spanning the gap. CDR3 nucleotides: TGTGCCAGCAGTTTACGGGGACGATACGAGCAGTACTTC. Its translation is CASSLRGRYEQYF.

V gene TRBV5-5 combines with J gene TRBJ2-7, with D maybe TRBD2 (6 bases). Germline lookup yields CDR1 SGHKS and CDR2 YYEKEE (reference sequence). The CDR3 loop spans 11 amino acids. The ends were cut back, 4 bases at V and 4 bases at J, with 6 bases in the middle. CDR3 sequence (DNA): TGTGCCAGCAGCGGGGGGTACGAGCAGTACTTC. Its protein is CASSGGYEQYF.

This clone appeared a few times. This sequence joins TRBV5-4 and TRBJ1-1, with D hard to call. The germline V and J ends were trimmed by 0 bases and 0 bases, with 15 bases remaining between them. The CDR3 is 17 amino acids. Germline V gives CDR1 SGHNT, CDR2 YYREEE (reference sequence). The CDR3 reads CASSLVYTRSVNTEAFF. CDR3 nucleotide sequence: TGTGCCAGCAGCTTGGTCTATACTAGGTCGGTGAACACTGAAGCTTTCTTT.

The chain joins TRBV4-1 to TRBJ1-4; D remains ambiguous. CDR3 size: 15 residues. Germline CDR1 reads MGHRA; CDR2 reads YSYEKL. V shed 0 bases and J shed 8 bases, with 13 bases lying between them. The CDR3 protein is CASSQDKGAGEKLFF. In nucleotides, the CDR3 is TGCGCCAGCAGCCAAGATAAGGGTGCGGGCGAAAAACTGTTTTTT.

This CDR3 reads CAISAGLAGGNEQFF. The CDR3 DNA follows: TGTGCCATCAGTGCGGGGCTAGCTGGGGGTAATGAGCAGTTCTTC. The chain carries TRBV10-3 and TRBJ2-1, with D possibly being TRBD1 or TRBD2 (5 bases each). V was shortened by 4 bases and J by 7 bases, with 17 bases between the two germline ends. Germline CDR1 is ENHRY and CDR2 is SYGVKD. The CDR3 sequence is 15 residues long.

On this clone: At one end, the junction sequence differs from germline, possibly due to a read error. For the CDR3, the DNA is TGTGCCAGCAGTTTAGGGCAGGGGGGGATCTTT. Translated, it gives CASSLGQGGIF. The chain combines TRBV28 with TRBJ1-1; 7 bases fit TRBD1. CDR1 is MDHEN, CDR2 SYDVKM, per germline. The length of the CDR3 is 11 residues.

This chain connects TRBV27 to TRBJ1-2; D might be TRBD1 (6 bases). CDR3 length equals 12 residues. Trimming removed 3 bases from V and 6 bases from J, with 8 bases in between. Germline V gene data show CDR1 as MNHEY and CDR2 as SMNVEV (reference sequence). Written as DNA, the CDR3 is TGTGCCAGCAGTTTCAGGGGAGATGGCTACACCTTC. It encodes CASSFRGDGYTF.

As regards this clone: The sample carries other DNA sequences with the same CDR3. This chain connects TRBV5-1 to TRBJ2-5, with D tentatively TRBD1 (6 bases). V dropped 0 bases and J dropped 3 bases, with 9 bases sitting between them. Per the germline V gene, CDR1 is SGHRS and CDR2 is YFSETQ. The CDR3 is 14 residues long. Here the CDR3 reads CASSLGQGKETQYF. Written as DNA, the CDR3 is TGCGCCAGCAGCTTGGGGCAGGGGAAAGAGACCCAGTACTTC.

This clone was seen a handful of times. Other DNA sequences in this specimen translate into the identical CDR3. The chain joins TRBV10-3 to TRBJ2-7; D unclear. Trimming took off 0 bases at V and 1 base at J, with 1 base between the two ends. The CDR3 loop spans 12 amino acids. Germline assignment: CDR1 ENHRY and CDR2 SYGVKD. The CDR3 nucleotides read TGTGCCATCAGTGAGTCTTCCTACGAGCAGTACTTC. Its translation: CAISESSYEQYF.

The rearrangement joins TRBV5-5 to TRBJ2-7; possible D gene TRBD1, 6 bases. The V end was cut by 7 bases, the J end by 7 bases, with 27 bases between. The CDR3 sequence is 16 residues long. The germline V gene has CDR1 SGHKS and CDR2 YYEKEE (reference sequence). CDR3 in DNA: TGTGCCAGCGGTCCCTTCGGGTGGGAGCAGGGACAAGAGCAGTACTTC. It specifies CASGPFGWEQGQEQYF.

The J gene is TRBJ2-1, the V gene TRBV6-5; D not certain. Trimming took 2 bases from V and 4 from J, leaving 15 bases between them. The CDR3 totals 16 residues. Germline V gene sequence: CDR1 MNHEY, CDR2 SVGAGI. CDR3 in amino acids: CASSYGPPTLYNEQFF. In DNA form, the CDR3 reads TGTGCCAGCAGTTACGGTCCCCCCACTCTGTACAATGAGCAGTTCTTC.

Regarding this clone: One end of the junction does not line up with germline, which may come from a read error. The rearrangement links TRBV28 to TRBJ1-5; D call uncertain. Germline V gives CDR1 MDHEN, CDR2 SYDVKM. The CDR3 is 11 amino acids. CDR3 bases: TGTGCCATCAGTGGAGGTCAGCCCCAGCATTTT. The encoded protein is CAISGGQPQHF.

The chain is built from TRBV2 and TRBJ2-3; tentative D call: TRBD1 (6 bases). The length of the CDR3 is 15 residues. The V end was cut by 6 bases, the J end by 4 bases, with 17 bases between. Germline CDR1 and CDR2: SNHLY and FYNNEI. This chain's CDR3 is CASRRSRTEADTQYF. The CDR3 DNA follows: TGTGCCAGCAGGAGGAGTAGGACAGAAGCAGATACGCAGTATTTT.

The chain links TRBV27 to TRBJ1-3; the match to TRBD1 covers 7 bases. This CDR3 spans 18 amino acids. CDR1 is MNHEY, CDR2 SMNVEV, per germline (reference sequence). With 5 bases clipped from V and 3 bases from J, the junction kept 16 bases outside the gene matches. The CDR3 spells CASSRLTGWGFIGNTIYF. The CDR3 DNA reads TGTGCCAGCAGTAGACTGACAGGGTGGGGATTTATTGGAAACACCATATATTTT.

The CDR3 bases are TGCGCCAGCAGCCTTCGGACAGGGGTGTCCACAGATACGCAGTATTTT. Amino acid sequence: CASSLRTGVSTDTQYF. The chain recombines TRBV5-1 with TRBJ2-3; 9 bases line up with TRBD1. Germline V gene data show CDR1 as SGHRS and CDR2 as YFSETQ. V was pared by 4 bases and J by 2 bases, with 8 bases of the junction left unmatched. There are 16 residues in the CDR3. Supplemented by reference TRBV5-1 and TRBJ2-3, the full variable domain reads KAGVTQTPRYLIKTRGQQVTLSCSPISGHRSVSWYQQTPGQGLQFLFEYFSETQRNKGNFPGRFSGRQFSNSRSEMNVSTLELGDSALYLCASSLRTGVSTDTQYFGPGTRLTVL.

This rearrangement joins TRBV4-2 to TRBJ2-1, with D maybe TRBD2 (6 bases). This CDR3 is built from 16 residues. Per germline, CDR1 LGHNA and CDR2 YNFKEQ. The V gene lost 4 bases and the J gene lost 2 bases, with 15 bases spanning the gap. CDR3 coding DNA: TGTGCCAGCAGCCGGATACTCGGGAGCCCCTACAATGAGCAGTTCTTC. This codes for CASSRILGSPYNEQFF.

The rearrangement uses TRBV28 and TRBJ2-1, with a possible D match to TRBD1 (5 bases). Trimming pared 6 bases from V and 4 bases from J, leaving 19 bases between. In germline, CDR1 is MDHEN, CDR2 SYDVKM. This CDR3 comprises 16 residues. The CDR3 reads CASRRRTRIIYNEQFF. The CDR3 DNA follows: TGTGCCAGCAGGAGACGGACAAGGATAATTTACAATGAGCAGTTCTTC. Supplemented by reference TRBV28 and TRBJ2-1, the full variable domain reads DVKVTQSSRYLVKRTGEKVFLECVQDMDHENMFWYRQDPGLGLRLIYFSYDVKMKEKGDIPEGYSVSREKKERFSLILESASTNQTSMYLCASRRRTRIIYNEQFFGPGTRLTVL.

The chain is built from TRBV13 and TRBJ2-1; 10 nucleotides agree with TRBD1. V shed 3 bases and J 5 bases; nucleotides not matched to a gene: 7. This CDR3 is 16 amino acids long. Germline V gene lookup returns CDR1 PRHDT and CDR2 FYEKMQ (reference sequence). The CDR3 is CASSFRDRGVHNEQFF. The CDR3 bases are TGTGCCAGCAGCTTCCGGGACAGGGGCGTCCACAATGAGCAGTTCTTC.

The V and J genes are TRBV5-1 and TRBJ2-1; 12 nucleotides match TRBD2. J lost 10 bases, V lost 4 bases, and 6 bases had no gene match. Germline CDR1 reads SGHRS; CDR2 reads YFSETQ. This CDR3 region has 14 residues. CDR3 loop: CASSVGTSGLEQFF. CDR3 bases: TGCGCCAGCAGCGTAGGGACTAGCGGGCTAGAGCAGTTCTTC.

The rearrangement uses TRBV6-6 and TRBJ1-1, with a weak D call TRBD1 (6 bases). This CDR3 spans 14 amino acids. V was cut by 5 bases and J by 5 bases, with 15 bases left in between. Germline V gene data show CDR1 as MNHNY and CDR2 as SVGAGI (reference sequence). The CDR3 nucleotides are TGTGCCAGCAGTACCGGGGGGGGGCGGACTGAAGCTTTCTTT. It encodes CASSTGGGRTEAFF.

The V call is TRBV28, the J call TRBJ2-7; perhaps D is TRBD1 or TRBD2 (5 bases each). The germline V gene has CDR1 MDHEN and CDR2 SYDVKM. The CDR3 sequence is 12 residues long. Trimming took 10 bases from V and 5 from J, leaving 15 bases between them. The CDR3 region is CATRGAGHEQYF. CDR3 DNA: TGTGCCACCAGAGGGGCGGGCCACGAGCAGTACTTC.

The V and J genes are TRBV28 and TRBJ2-7; D might be TRBD2 (5 bases). Per the germline V gene, CDR1 is MDHEN and CDR2 is SYDVKM. V shed 5 bases and J shed 0 bases, with 8 bases lying between them. This CDR3 is 13 amino acids long. CDR3 in amino acids: CASSGEYSYEQYF. DNA of the CDR3: TGTGCCAGCAGTGGGGAGTACTCCTACGAGCAGTACTTC.

The V and J genes are TRBV11-3 and TRBJ1-6; 7 positions match TRBD1. The CDR3 is 14 amino acids. Losses at the gene ends were 6 bases for V and 7 bases for J; bases not matched to a gene: 6. CDR1 is SGHNT, CDR2 YENEEA, per germline. DNA of the CDR3: TGTGCCAGCAGTTCGGGACAGCCAAATTCACCCCTCCACTTT. The encoded protein is CASSSGQPNSPLHF.

The chain has TRBV2 and TRBJ1-2, with TRBD1 identical over 10 bases. The CDR3 has 14 residues. Germline assignment: CDR1 SNHLY and CDR2 FYNNEI. V shed 6 bases, J shed 5 bases, and the junction held 6 bases outside the gene matches. For the CDR3, the DNA is TGTGCCAGCAGCGACGGGACAGGGGATTATGGCTACACCTTC. Protein sequence: CASSDGTGDYGYTF.